Below, 25 T cell receptor beta chains from the same sample are listed, as sequenced in a study of cytotoxic CD8 clonotypes in ibrutinib-treated CLL. Measured with immunoSEQ multiplex PCR; TCRdb has only the in-frame clones, and not every one. The repertoire holds more than 300,000 clones, with just under 80% as singletons. The sample consisted of PBMCs, taken before ibrutinib treatment. Receptors originate from a human donor with chronic lymphocytic leukemia.

V gene TRBV6-5 combines with J gene TRBJ2-1, with D tentatively TRBD2 (5 bases). CDR1 MNHEY and CDR2 SVGAGI come from the germline V gene. The V gene lost 8 bases and the J gene lost 10 bases, with 18 bases spanning the gap. CDR3 length: 13 residues. The CDR3 bases are TGTGCCAGCTCCGGGGTTGTTAGTGGGGAGCAGTTCTTC. This sequence encodes CASSGVVSGEQFF.

The genes are TRBV5-1 and TRBJ2-5; 8 bases are a match to TRBD1. This CDR3 is built from 15 residues. The V gene end was trimmed by 0 bases and the J gene end by 5 bases; junction bases not matched to a gene: 6. CDR1 and CDR2 from the germline V gene are SGHRS and YFSETQ. The CDR3 region has the DNA TGCGCCAGCAGCTTGGGGACAGGGAGGTTGGAGACCCAGTACTTC. Its protein product is CASSLGTGRLETQYF.

V and J are TRBV11-3 and TRBJ2-2, with D possibly matching TRBD2 (5 bases). V was shortened by 5 bases and J by 5 bases, with 15 bases between the two germline ends. Germline assignment: CDR1 SGHNT and CDR2 YENEEA. CDR3 length: 15 residues. The CDR3 DNA sequence: TGTGCCAGCAGCAAAACGGGATTCGGTACCGGGGAGCTGTTTTTT. It is translated as CASSKTGFGTGELFF. Supplemented by reference TRBV11-3 and TRBJ2-2, the full variable domain reads EAGVVQSPRYKIIEKKQPVAFWCNPISGHNTLYWYLQNLGQGPELLIRYENEEAVDDSQLPKDRFSAERLKGVDSTLKIQPAELGDSAVYLCASSKTGFGTGELFFGEGSRLTVL.

This clone was detected once. The V gene is TRBV6-1, the J gene TRBJ2-2; D gene uncertain. CDR3 length: 15 residues. Germline V lookup: CDR1 MNHNS, CDR2 SASEGT. Trimming stripped 6 bases from V and 1 base from J, with 12 bases between. This CDR3 reads CASSTAILNTGELFF. The CDR3, as DNA: TGTGCCAGCAGCACAGCCATCTTGAACACCGGGGAGCTGTTTTTT.

J is TRBJ2-6 and V is TRBV30; D is unresolved. The CDR3 has 14 residues. The V end lost 0 bases, the J end lost 4 bases, and 7 bases lay between the germline ends. Germline V CDR1 and CDR2: GTSNPN, SVGIG (reference sequence). The CDR3 DNA sequence: TGTGCCTGGAGTGTACAAATCGGGGCCAACGTCCTGACTTTC. Its translation is CAWSVQIGANVLTF.

About this clone: This specimen includes other DNA sequences encoding the same CDR3. The chain uses TRBV9 and TRBJ2-1; maybe TRBD2 (5 bases). Germline loops: CDR1 SGDLS, CDR2 YYNGEE. Trimming left V 0 bases short and J 7 bases short, with 5 bases between. The length of the CDR3 is 12 residues. The CDR3 nucleotides are TGTGCCAGCAGCGTAGCGGGGAATGAGCAGTTCTTC. This translates into CASSVAGNEQFF.

This clone was counted only a few times. The chain has TRBV2 and TRBJ1-2; D unresolved. CDR1 is SNHLY, CDR2 FYNNEI, per germline. Trimming removed 4 bases at V and 3 bases at J, with 9 bases between. This CDR3 has 13 amino acids. CDR3 sequence reads: CASSVPEDYGYTF. CDR3 DNA sequence: TGTGCCAGCAGTGTCCCAGAGGACTATGGCTACACCTTC. Full variable domain (remainder filled in from reference TRBV2 and TRBJ1-2): EPEVTQTPSHQVTQMGQEVILRCVPISNHLYFYWYRQILGQKVEFLVSFYNNEISEKSEIFDDQFSVERPDGSNFTLKIRSTKLEDSAMYFCASSVPEDYGYTFGSGTRLTVV.

The CDR3 DNA sequence: TGTGCCAGCACCGCTAGGTTCACAGATACGCAGTATTTT. Amino acids: CASTARFTDTQYF. V gene TRBV9 combines with J gene TRBJ2-3, with D unclear. Deletions cut 6 bases from V and 2 bases from J, with 10 bases between. CDR3 length equals 13 residues. Looked up from germline, CDR1 is SGDLS and CDR2 is YYNGEE.

This clone was seen a handful of times. This chain connects TRBV28 to TRBJ2-5; 8 bases fit TRBD2. Germline V gene sequence: CDR1 MDHEN, CDR2 SYDVKM. The V and J ends lost 5 bases and 5 bases, in that order; junction bases with no gene match: 10. There are 15 residues in the CDR3. As DNA, the CDR3 is TGTGCCAGCAGTCCAGCGGGAGAAGTAGTGGAGACCCAGTACTTC. It encodes CASSPAGEVVETQYF.

As DNA, the CDR3 is TGCGCCAGCAGTCCCGGGGAGCGGTATGAGCAGTTCTTC. It translates to CASSPGERYEQFF. The chain has TRBV10-2 and TRBJ2-1, with TRBD2 as a possible D gene (5 bases). The germline V gene encodes CDR1 WSHSY and CDR2 SAAADI. The CDR3 loop spans 13 amino acids. Trimming took off 5 bases at V and 8 bases at J, with 13 bases between the two ends.

The CDR3 loop reads CASSLRDSSDTQYF. CDR3 DNA: TGCGCCAGCAGCCTCCGGGACAGTTCAGATACGCAGTATTTT. The chain combines TRBV4-1 with TRBJ2-3, with 7 positions matching TRBD1. This CDR3 has 14 residues. Germline V gene lookup returns CDR1 MGHRA and CDR2 YSYEKL. V trimming: 4 bases; J trimming: 4 bases; junction bases outside the gene matches: 5.

The V gene is TRBV28, the J gene TRBJ2-7; 7 bases align to TRBD1. Germline CDR1 reads MDHEN; CDR2 reads SYDVKM. V was clipped by 7 bases and J by 2 bases; unmatched bases: 8. CDR3 length equals 14 residues. The CDR3 nucleotides read TGTGCCAGCAAGACGACAGGGAGCCCCTACGAGCAGTACTTC. Protein product: CASKTTGSPYEQYF.

This clone appeared a single time. The V call is TRBV5-6, the J call TRBJ1-2; 8 positions match TRBD1. V shed 1 base, J shed 3 bases, and the junction held 2 bases outside the gene matches. The V gene's germline CDR1 is SGHDT and CDR2 YYEEEE. This CDR3 has 14 residues. CDR3 coding DNA: TGTGCCAGCAGCTTGAGGACAGGGCACTATGGCTACACCTTC. It encodes CASSLRTGHYGYTF.

The CDR3 DNA sequence: TGTGCCAGCAGTGCGGAGGGTAACTATGGCTACACCTTC. Translating gives CASSAEGNYGYTF. J is TRBJ1-2 and V is TRBV6-1; D is unresolved. The V end was cut by 4 bases, the J end by 1 base, with 7 bases between. CDR1 and CDR2 from the germline V gene are MNHNS and SASEGT. The CDR3 loop spans 13 amino acids.

The genes are TRBV28 and TRBJ2-5; 10 nucleotides match TRBD1. The CDR3 has 13 amino acids. V shed 6 bases and J 5 bases; nucleotides not matched to a gene: 3. The germline gives CDR1 MDHEN, CDR2 SYDVKM. DNA of the CDR3: TGTGCCAGCAGCGACAGGGGGCTTGAGACCCAGTACTTC. Translation: CASSDRGLETQYF.

The chain recombines TRBV5-1 with TRBJ2-3; 9 bases align to TRBD2. The CDR3 runs to 14 residues. Germline V gives CDR1 SGHRS, CDR2 YFSETQ. After removal of 0 bases from V and 6 bases from J, the junction contained 2 bases not matched to a gene. The CDR3 DNA is TGCGCCAGCAGCTTGGTTACTAGCGGGGATACGCAGTATTTT. Translating it yields CASSLVTSGDTQYF.

The gene calls are TRBV6-5 and TRBJ2-5; 8 bases agree with TRBD1. This CDR3 is built from 14 residues. Trimming took 5 bases from V and 1 from J; bases not matched to a gene: 3. Per the germline V gene, CDR1 is MNHEY and CDR2 is SVGAGI. The CDR3 reads CASSHRGFQETQYF. CDR3 sequence (DNA): TGTGCCAGCAGTCACAGGGGGTTCCAAGAGACCCAGTACTTC.

The chain uses TRBV14 and TRBJ2-7; 9 nucleotides line up with TRBD1. The V and J ends lost 4 bases and 3 bases, in that order; junction bases with no gene match: 10. CDR1 is SGHDN, CDR2 FVKESK, per germline. CDR3 length equals 16 residues. The CDR3 protein is CASSPRPGQGNYEQYF. CDR3 coding DNA: TGTGCCAGCAGCCCGAGACCGGGACAGGGAAACTACGAGCAGTACTTC.

Only a few counts were recorded for this clone. This chain joins TRBV7-2 and TRBJ2-5; 10 bases agree with TRBD1. The CDR3 spans 15 residues. Germline V lookup: CDR1 SGHTA, CDR2 FQGNSA. V was pared by 3 bases and J by 1 base, with 2 bases of the junction left unmatched. The CDR3 spells CASSFDRGLQETQYF. The DNA of the CDR3 is TGTGCCAGCAGCTTTGACAGGGGGCTCCAAGAGACCCAGTACTTC.

The rearrangement joins TRBV2 to TRBJ1-3; D is perhaps TRBD1 (5 bases). Trimming pared 5 bases from V and 10 bases from J, leaving 9 bases between. This CDR3 region has 11 residues. The V gene's germline CDR1 is SNHLY and CDR2 FYNNEI. CDR3 sequence (DNA): TGTGCCAGCAGTCAGGGATGGACCATATATTTT. As protein: CASSQGWTIYF.

With respect to this clone: An end of the junction differs from the germline gene, which may be a read error. The chain uses TRBV2 and TRBJ2-1, with TRBD1 matching over 9 bases. The CDR3 has 11 amino acids. The germline V gene has CDR1 SNHLY and CDR2 FYNNEI. DNA for the CDR3: TGTGCCAGCAGTCCAGACAGGGGGTCGATCTTC. It translates to CASSPDRGSIF.

This clone was counted a few times. The chain combines TRBV29-1 with TRBJ2-7, with D perhaps assigned TRBD1 or TRBD2 (5 bases each). Germline values: CDR1 SQVTM, CDR2 ANQGSEA. V lost 6 bases and J lost 5, with 14 bases in between. The CDR3 runs 12 residues. The CDR3 region has the DNA TGCAGCGTCGCGACCGGGACCCACGAGCAGTACTTC. Its translation: CSVATGTHEQYF.

This chain links TRBV5-6 with TRBJ2-7; TRBD2 agrees at 12 bases. Looked up from germline, CDR1 is SGHDT and CDR2 is YYEEEE. This CDR3 is 14 amino acids long. Trimming removed 4 bases from V and 5 bases from J; junction bases left unmatched: 4. CDR3 DNA: TGTGCCAGCAGCAGAGGACTAGCGGGGAACGAGCAGTACTTC. It yields the protein CASSRGLAGNEQYF.

The CDR3 DNA reads TGTGCCACCAGCGGACCGGGACAGGGGAATCAGCCCCAGCATTTT. It encodes CATSGPGQGNQPQHF. The chain employs TRBV15 and TRBJ1-5, with 10 bases fitting TRBD1. The CDR3 totals 15 residues. V was clipped by 5 bases and J by 4 bases; unmatched bases: 5. The germline CDR1 and CDR2 sequences are LNHNV and YYDKDF (reference sequence).

The chain uses TRBV4-3 and TRBJ1-3; D might be TRBD1 (5 bases). CDR3 length: 18 amino acids. Germline CDR1 reads LGHNA; CDR2 reads YSLEER. V was trimmed by 1 base and J by 2 bases, leaving 18 bases between them. The CDR3 here is CASSQGREQGGTGNTIYF. In nucleotides, the CDR3 is TGCGCCAGCAGCCAAGGTAGAGAGCAGGGCGGGACTGGAAACACCATATATTTT.